This entry concerns a single T cell receptor (beta chain). Assay: immunoSEQ multiplex PCR; the TCRdb copy retains only in-frame clones and omits some. The table has 83,000 or so clones, 90% seen once. The sample comes from a study of OX40 agonist ivuxolimab in advanced cancers. About the research overall: Patients were treated with intravenous ivuxolimab, dosed at 0.01 to 10 mg/kg and infused every 2 weeks.

The CDR3 sequence is 16 residues long. J lost 1 base, V lost 3 bases, and 5 bases had no gene match. The germline CDR1 and CDR2 sequences are KGHSH and LQKENI. V and J are TRBV18 and TRBJ2-5, with 10 bases aligning to TRBD2. This clonotype originated in an adult with an advanced solid tumor such as melanoma, head and neck, liver or kidney cancer. Sequenced here: CD4+ or CD8+ T cells sorted from blood, sampled in a trial of the OX40 agonist ivuxolimab. In DNA, the CDR3 is TGTGCCAGCTCACCTCCTAGCGGGAGCCCCCAAGAGACCCAGTACTTC. Its translation: CASSPPSGSPQETQYF.